The source of this T cell receptor beta chain is a study of blood T cell repertoires in COVID-19. In the study overall: Whether acute or convalescent, the COVID-19 samples came from the United States, Italy and Spain. T cells, B-cell-depleted T cells, or PBMCs supplied cDNA or gDNA.

This clone was recorded only once. Per the original methods: Amplifying reference gene primers gave estimates of nucleated cell counts. Here immunoSEQ multiplex PCR was the method, and the copy in TCRdb shows in-frame clones only, minus some. V, J and clone size are taken as reported in that table, and D and trimming were inferred from the DNA itself. The data hold around 460,000 clones, with about 87% observed a single time. While infection was still active, Seattle patients were enrolled and then followed longitudinally. V was cut by 0 bases and J by 4 bases, with 4 bases left in between. This CDR3 region has 13 residues. Germline V gene lookup returns CDR1 MGHRA and CDR2 YSYEKL.

The chain carries TRBV4-1 and TRBJ1-5; D unresolved. Sequencing used peripheral blood. This clonotype originated in a man aged 18 to 29 with COVID-19, enrolled during active disease. This chain's CDR3 is CASSQDPNQPQHF. CDR3 sequence (DNA): TGCGCCAGCAGCCAAGATCCGAATCAGCCCCAGCATTTT.